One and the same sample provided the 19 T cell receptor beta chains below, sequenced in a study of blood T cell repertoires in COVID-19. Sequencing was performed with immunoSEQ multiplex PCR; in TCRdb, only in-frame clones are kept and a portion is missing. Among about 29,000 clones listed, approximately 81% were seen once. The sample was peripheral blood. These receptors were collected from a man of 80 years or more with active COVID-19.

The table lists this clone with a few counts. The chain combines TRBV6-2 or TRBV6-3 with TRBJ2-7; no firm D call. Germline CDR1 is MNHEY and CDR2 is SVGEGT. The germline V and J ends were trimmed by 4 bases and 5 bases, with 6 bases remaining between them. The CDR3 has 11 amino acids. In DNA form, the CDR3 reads TGTGCCAGCAGTTCTCCTAACGAGCAGTACTTC. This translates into CASSSPNEQYF.

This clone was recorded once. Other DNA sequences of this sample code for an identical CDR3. CDR3 sequence (DNA): TGTGCCAGCAGTTTCTCAGGCTATGGCTACACCTTC. Residues: CASSFSGYGYTF. The chain combines TRBV27 with TRBJ1-2; D remains unclear. Germline assignment: CDR1 MNHEY and CDR2 SMNVEV (reference sequence). CDR3 length equals 12 residues. Trimming stripped 3 bases from V and 4 bases from J, with 6 bases between.

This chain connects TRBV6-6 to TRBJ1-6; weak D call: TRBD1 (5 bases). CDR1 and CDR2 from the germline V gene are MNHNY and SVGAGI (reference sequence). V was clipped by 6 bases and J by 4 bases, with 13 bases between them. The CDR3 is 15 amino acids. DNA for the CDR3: TGTGCCAGCAGCGCAGCAGGGTCGTATAATTCACCCCTCCACTTT. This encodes CASSAAGSYNSPLHF.

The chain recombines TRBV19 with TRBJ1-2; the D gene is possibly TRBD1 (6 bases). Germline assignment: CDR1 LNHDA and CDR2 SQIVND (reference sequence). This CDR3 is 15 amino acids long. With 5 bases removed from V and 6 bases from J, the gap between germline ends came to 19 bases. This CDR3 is CASSSQGLGGDGYTF. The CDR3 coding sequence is TGTGCCAGTAGTTCACAGGGCCTCGGTGGTGATGGCTACACCTTC.

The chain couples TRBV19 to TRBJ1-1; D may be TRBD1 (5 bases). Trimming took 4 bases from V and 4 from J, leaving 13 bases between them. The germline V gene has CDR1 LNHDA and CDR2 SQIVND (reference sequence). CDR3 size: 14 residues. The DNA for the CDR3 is TGTGCCAGTAGTACTATCAGGGATGGCACTGAAGCTTTCTTT. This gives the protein CASSTIRDGTEAFF.

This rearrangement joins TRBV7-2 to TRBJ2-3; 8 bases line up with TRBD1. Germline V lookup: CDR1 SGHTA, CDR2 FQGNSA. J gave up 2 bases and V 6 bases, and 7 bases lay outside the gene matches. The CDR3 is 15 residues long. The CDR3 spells CASSFRTGPTDTQYF. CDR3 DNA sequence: TGTGCCAGCAGTTTCCGGACAGGGCCCACAGATACGCAGTATTTT.

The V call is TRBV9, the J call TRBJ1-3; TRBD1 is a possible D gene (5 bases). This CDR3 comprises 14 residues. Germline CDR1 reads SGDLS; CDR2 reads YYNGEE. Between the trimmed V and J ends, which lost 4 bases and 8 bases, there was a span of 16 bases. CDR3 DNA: TGTGCCAGCAGCCTCCAGGGTAATGCGGACACCATATATTTT. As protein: CASSLQGNADTIYF.

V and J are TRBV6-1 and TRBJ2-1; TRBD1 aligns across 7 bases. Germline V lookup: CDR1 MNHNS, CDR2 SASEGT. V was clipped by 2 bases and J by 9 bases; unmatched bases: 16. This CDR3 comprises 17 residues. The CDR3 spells CASSERARDSFPGEQFF. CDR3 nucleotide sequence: TGTGCCAGCAGTGAAAGGGCGAGGGACAGCTTTCCGGGTGAGCAGTTCTTC.

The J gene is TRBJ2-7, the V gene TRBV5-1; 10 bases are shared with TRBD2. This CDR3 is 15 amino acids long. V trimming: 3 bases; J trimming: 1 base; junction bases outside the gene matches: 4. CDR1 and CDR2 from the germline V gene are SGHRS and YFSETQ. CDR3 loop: CASSSLAGVSYEQYF. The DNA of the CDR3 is TGCGCCAGCAGCTCCCTAGCGGGGGTGTCCTACGAGCAGTACTTC. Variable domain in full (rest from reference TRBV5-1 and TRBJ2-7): KAGVTQTPRYLIKTRGQQVTLSCSPISGHRSVSWYQQTPGQGLQFLFEYFSETQRNKGNFPGRFSGRQFSNSRSEMNVSTLELGDSALYLCASSSLAGVSYEQYFGPGTRLTVT.

The CDR3, as DNA: TGTGCCAGCAGCCGAGGCGTCCATGAGCAGTTCTTC. Its protein is CASSRGVHEQFF. The chain links TRBV7-9 to TRBJ2-1; D is unresolved. The CDR3 length is 12 residues. V lost 5 bases, J lost 8 bases, and 10 bases lay in between. CDR1 is SEHNR and CDR2 is FQNEAQ in the germline V gene (reference sequence). Supplemented by reference TRBV7-9 and TRBJ2-1, the full variable domain reads DTGVSQNPRHKITKRGQNVTFRCDPISEHNRLYWYRQTLGQGPEFLTYFQNEAQLEKSRLLSDRFSAERPKGSFSTLEIQRTEQGDSAMYLCASSRGVHEQFFGPGTRLTVL.

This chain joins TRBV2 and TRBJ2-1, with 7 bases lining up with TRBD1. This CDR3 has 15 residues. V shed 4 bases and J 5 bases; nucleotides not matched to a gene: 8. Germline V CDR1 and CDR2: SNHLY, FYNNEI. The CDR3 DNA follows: TGTGCCAGCAGTGTTTGGACAGGATTCGACAATGAGCAGTTCTTC. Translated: CASSVWTGFDNEQFF.

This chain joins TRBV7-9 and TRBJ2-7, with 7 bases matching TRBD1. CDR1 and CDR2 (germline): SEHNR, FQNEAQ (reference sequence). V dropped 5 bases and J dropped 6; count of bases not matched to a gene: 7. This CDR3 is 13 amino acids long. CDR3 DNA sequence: TGTGCCAGCAGCAAGACAGGGACGGGCGAGCAGTACTTC. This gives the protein CASSKTGTGEQYF. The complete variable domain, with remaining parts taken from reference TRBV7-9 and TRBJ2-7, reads DTGVSQNPRHKITKRGQNVTFRCDPISEHNRLYWYRQTLGQGPEFLTYFQNEAQLEKSRLLSDRFSAERPKGSFSTLEIQRTEQGDSAMYLCASSKTGTGEQYFGPGTRLTVT.

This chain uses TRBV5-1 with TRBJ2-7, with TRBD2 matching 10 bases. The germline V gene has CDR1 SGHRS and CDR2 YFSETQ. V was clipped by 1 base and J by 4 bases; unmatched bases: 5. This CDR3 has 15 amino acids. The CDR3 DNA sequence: TGCGCCAGCAGCTTGCTAGCGGGGGCGATATACGAGCAGTACTTC. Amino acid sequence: CASSLLAGAIYEQYF. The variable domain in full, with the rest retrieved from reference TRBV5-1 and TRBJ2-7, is KAGVTQTPRYLIKTRGQQVTLSCSPISGHRSVSWYQQTPGQGLQFLFEYFSETQRNKGNFPGRFSGRQFSNSRSEMNVSTLELGDSALYLCASSLLAGAIYEQYFGPGTRLTVT.

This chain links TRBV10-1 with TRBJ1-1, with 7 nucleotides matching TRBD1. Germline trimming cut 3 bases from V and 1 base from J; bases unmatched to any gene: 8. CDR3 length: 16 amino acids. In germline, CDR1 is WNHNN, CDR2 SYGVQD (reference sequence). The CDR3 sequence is CASSESTGTENTEAFF. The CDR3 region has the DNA TGCGCCAGCAGTGAATCCACCGGGACAGAGAACACTGAAGCTTTCTTT.

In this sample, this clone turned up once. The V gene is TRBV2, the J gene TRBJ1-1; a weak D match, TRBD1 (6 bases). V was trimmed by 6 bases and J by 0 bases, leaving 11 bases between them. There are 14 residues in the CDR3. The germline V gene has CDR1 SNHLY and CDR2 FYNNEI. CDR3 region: CASRKGQLNTEAFF. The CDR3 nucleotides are TGTGCCAGCAGGAAAGGACAGTTGAACACTGAAGCTTTCTTT.

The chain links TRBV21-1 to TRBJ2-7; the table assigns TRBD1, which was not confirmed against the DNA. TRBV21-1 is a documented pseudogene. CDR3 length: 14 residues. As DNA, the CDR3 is TGTGCCAGCAGCGGGGGGACAGCCCCTAACGTTTGGTACTTC. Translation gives CASSGGTAPNVWYF.

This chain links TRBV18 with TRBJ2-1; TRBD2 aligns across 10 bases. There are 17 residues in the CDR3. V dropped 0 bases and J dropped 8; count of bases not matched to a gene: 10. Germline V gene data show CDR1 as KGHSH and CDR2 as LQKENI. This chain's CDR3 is CASSPPSMLAGVYEQFF. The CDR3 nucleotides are TGTGCCAGCTCACCACCGAGTATGCTAGCGGGGGTATATGAGCAGTTCTTC.

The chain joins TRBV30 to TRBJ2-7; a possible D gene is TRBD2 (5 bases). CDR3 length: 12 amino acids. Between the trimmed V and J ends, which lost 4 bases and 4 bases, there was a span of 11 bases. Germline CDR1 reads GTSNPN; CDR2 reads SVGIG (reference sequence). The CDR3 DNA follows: TGTGCCTGGAAGAGGGAAACATACGAGCAGTACTTC. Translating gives CAWKRETYEQYF. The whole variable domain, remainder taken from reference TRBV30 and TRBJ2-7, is SQTIHQWPATLVQPVGSPLSLECTVEGTSNPNLYWYRQAAGRGLQLLFYSVGIGQISSEVPQNLSASRPQDRQFILSSKKLLLSDSGFYLCAWKRETYEQYFGPGTRLTVT.

CDR3 in DNA: TGTGCCAGCAGCTCCCCCGGACTCCCTTACAATGAGCAGTTCTTC. This gives the protein CASSSPGLPYNEQFF. V gene TRBV7-8 combines with J gene TRBJ2-1; TRBD2 might be the D (5 bases). The CDR3 is 15 residues long. CDR1 and CDR2 from the germline V gene are SGHVS and FQNEAQ. Trimming stripped 4 bases from V and 4 bases from J, with 14 bases between.